This TCR beta chain was documented in a study of T cells in Graves' hyperthyroidism and ophthalmopathy. In the study overall: Initial diagnosis, before any treatment, was when peripheral blood was collected.

Worth noting for this clonotype: Antigen: not known.

Study results and caveats: Clonotypes that were expanded in thyroid above 0.001 mostly appeared in blood too.

TCR beta CDR3 regions were amplified from RNA transcripts. A first-round RT-PCR of the TCR CDR3 used the HTBI primer set. One entry per CDR3 protein, called by TCRdb with MiXCR from the multiplex PCR reads. This table holds around 420,000 distinct CDR3 sequences, about a sixth found once. The germline CDR1 and CDR2 sequences are MGHDK and SYGVNS. V gave up 2 bases and J gave up 12 bases; unmatched junction bases: 4. The CDR3 is 12 residues long. Stable hyperthyroidism: no ophthalmopathy progression over 18 months of follow-up. Hyperthyroidism in the patients, aged 18 to 65, was newly diagnosed and under 2 months in duration.

This clonotype was obtained from a woman aged 18-30 years with Graves' hyperthyroidism. This chain uses TRBV25-1 with TRBJ2-3, with TRBD2 matching over 8 bases. The sequenced sample consisted of blood. The CDR3 spells CASSEVSGTQYF. The CDR3 DNA follows: TGTGCCAGCAGTGAAGTTAGCGGGACACAGTATTTT.